The rows below give T cell receptor beta chains drawn from one sample of a study of shared clonotypes between healthy human individuals. Method: immunoSEQ multiplex PCR; TCRdb's copy keeps in-frame clones and lacks some. The sample yields approximately 2.3 million clones, over 85% seen once. Sequencing was carried out using naive CD4+ T cells from PBMCs. These receptors were obtained from a man younger than 30 in good health. Some clones in this sample may be carry-over from other donors' samples. Each CDR3 is given with its conserved first and last residue. The order of the fields is CDR3 length, D gene, clone size, V gene, J gene, CDR3 protein, CDR3 DNA. The D gene is left open where the match is weak. Some rows mark clone size as missing; the rest say once, few, many or name a class of expanded clone.

length: 15
D: TRBD1
size: once
V: TRBV6-6
J: TRBJ1-3
CDR3: CASSYGQGGKNTIYF
DNA: TGTGCCAGCAGTTATGGCCAGGGGGGCAAAAACACCATATATTTT

length: 19
D: NA
size: NA
V: TRBV28
J: TRBJ2-1
CDR3: CASSLPLWAVPSSYNEQFF
DNA: TGTGCCAGCAGTCTCCCCCTTTGGGCTGTCCCAAGCTCCTACAATGAGCAGTTCTTC

length: 17
D: TRBD2
size: NA
V: TRBV5-4
J: TRBJ2-3
CDR3: CASSFGLAGGTGDTQYF
DNA: TGTGCCAGCAGCTTTGGACTAGCGGGCGGGACTGGAGATACGCAGTATTTT

length: 13
D: NA
size: NA
V: TRBV2
J: TRBJ1-6
CDR3: CANPRQADSPLHF
DNA: TGTGCCAACCCCCGACAGGCGGATTCACCCCTCCACTTT

length: 16
D: NA
size: NA
V: TRBV5-1
J: TRBJ2-7
CDR3: CASSLGQANLYYEQYF
DNA: TGCGCCAGCAGCTTGGGTCAGGCAAACTTATACTACGAGCAGTACTTC

length: 16
D: NA
size: NA
V: TRBV9
J: TRBJ2-2
CDR3: CASSAKLAPNTGELFF
DNA: TGTGCCAGCAGCGCGAAACTAGCCCCGAACACCGGGGAGCTGTTTTTT

length: 14
D: NA
size: once
V: TRBV19
J: TRBJ1-1
CDR3: CASTTGTPSTEAFF
DNA: TGTGCCAGTACCACAGGGACCCCGAGCACTGAAGCTTTCTTT

length: 16
D: TRBD1
size: NA
V: TRBV19
J: TRBJ2-5
CDR3: CASSARTGGEKETQYF
DNA: TGTGCCAGTAGTGCCAGGACAGGGGGCGAGAAAGAGACCCAGTACTTC

length: 13
D: TRBD1
size: NA
V: TRBV29-1
J: TRBJ1-4
CDR3: CSAGQGTVEKLFF
DNA: TGCAGCGCCGGACAGGGGACCGTGGAAAAACTGTTTTTT

length: 14
D: TRBD1
size: NA
V: TRBV6-6
J: TRBJ1-4
CDR3: CASRGDRGREKLFF
DNA: TGTGCCAGCAGGGGTGACAGGGGGCGGGAAAAACTGTTTTTT

length: 15
D: TRBD1
size: NA
V: TRBV19
J: TRBJ2-3
CDR3: CASRTTGPGTDTQYF
DNA: TGTGCCAGTAGAACGACAGGGCCTGGAACAGATACGCAGTATTTT

length: 15
D: NA
size: NA
V: TRBV7-8
J: TRBJ1-2
CDR3: CASSKFIRDRYGYTF
DNA: TGTGCCAGCAGTAAGTTTATAAGGGATCGATATGGCTACACCTTC

length: 18
D: NA
size: NA
V: TRBV4-2
J: TRBJ2-6
CDR3: CASSQEISFQAGANVLTF
DNA: TGTGCCAGCAGCCAAGAAATCAGTTTTCAGGCTGGGGCCAACGTCCTGACTTTC

length: 15
D: NA
size: NA
V: TRBV11-2
J: TRBJ2-3
CDR3: CASSLGFGLTDTQYF
DNA: TGTGCCAGCAGCTTAGGGTTTGGGCTGACAGATACGCAGTATTTT

length: 17
D: TRBD1
size: NA
V: TRBV5-4
J: TRBJ2-7
CDR3: CASSLTSLGTGNYEQYF
DNA: TGTGCCAGCAGCTTGACGTCCCTTGGGACAGGGAACTACGAGCAGTACTTC

length: 10
D: NA
size: NA
V: TRBV28
J: TRBJ2-5
CDR3: CAWGQETQYF
DNA: TGTGCCTGGGGTCAAGAGACCCAGTACTTC

length: 17
D: TRBD2
size: NA
V: TRBV12-5
J: TRBJ2-2
CDR3: CASGQGLAGGGTGELFF
DNA: TGTGCTAGTGGTCAGGGACTAGCGGGAGGAGGGACCGGGGAGCTGTTTTTT

length: 14
D: TRBD1
size: NA
V: TRBV6-6
J: TRBJ1-2
CDR3: CASRSGQGYYGYTF
DNA: TGTGCCAGCAGATCCGGACAGGGTTACTATGGCTACACCTTC

length: 13
D: NA
size: once
V: TRBV6-1
J: TRBJ1-1
CDR3: CASRPRMNTEAFF
DNA: TGTGCCAGCCGGCCCCGAATGAACACTGAAGCTTTCTTT